A selection of T cell receptor beta chains follows, all from one sample in a study of T cell responses to AZD1222 COVID-19 vaccine. Clones were sequenced by immunoSEQ multiplex PCR, and TCRdb holds only the in-frame ones, with some missing. Found here are about 120,000 clones, about 89% of them singletons; the top ten hold approximately 5.9%. The sample was peripheral blood, taken on day 0 of AZD1222 vaccination. These TCRs come from an adult in good health. Both conserved end residues are part of each CDR3. A D gene is named only where the DNA matches it firmly. The size of a clone is reported for some rows only, either as once, few or many, or as a class for expanded clones.

CDR3 length: 13; clone size: NA; V gene: TRBV6-6; J gene: TRBJ1-6; D gene: NA; CDR3 DNA: TGTGCCAGCAGTTACTTGGGTAATTCACCCCTCCACTTT; CDR3 protein: CASSYLGNSPLHF
CDR3 length: 14; clone size: NA; V gene: TRBV14; J gene: TRBJ1-2; D gene: NA; CDR3 DNA: TGTGCCAGCGCTAGTGCGATCCCCTACTATGGCTACACCTTC; CDR3 protein: CASASAIPYYGYTF
CDR3 length: 16; clone size: NA; V gene: TRBV9; J gene: TRBJ1-1; D gene: TRBD1; CDR3 DNA: TGTGCCAGCAGCCAGGGGACAGGGGGAAGGAACACTGAAGCTTTCTTT; CDR3 protein: CASSQGTGGRNTEAFF
CDR3 length: 14; clone size: NA; V gene: TRBV7-8; J gene: TRBJ1-3; D gene: NA; CDR3 DNA: TGTGCCAGCAGCTTAGTTGGGCAACCGAACACCATATATTTT; CDR3 protein: CASSLVGQPNTIYF
CDR3 length: 12; clone size: NA; V gene: TRBV29-1; J gene: TRBJ1-2; D gene: NA; CDR3 DNA: TGCAGCGTTGAATCGGGGACGGATGGCTACACCTTC; CDR3 protein: CSVESGTDGYTF
CDR3 length: 12; clone size: once; V gene: TRBV28; J gene: TRBJ1-2; D gene: NA; CDR3 DNA: TGTGCCAGCAGTCTACAGAACTATGGCTACACCTTC; CDR3 protein: CASSLQNYGYTF
CDR3 length: 16; clone size: NA; V gene: TRBV15; J gene: TRBJ1-2; D gene: NA; CDR3 DNA: TGTGCCACCAGCAGAGACCTTAACCCGGGGGCGAGGGACTACACCTTC; CDR3 protein: CATSRDLNPGARDYTF
CDR3 length: 14; clone size: once; V gene: TRBV5-5; J gene: TRBJ1-5; D gene: NA; CDR3 DNA: TGTGCCAGCAGCTTAGAGGGTAGCAATCAGCCCCAGCATTTT; CDR3 protein: CASSLEGSNQPQHF
CDR3 length: 16; clone size: NA; V gene: TRBV19; J gene: TRBJ1-5; D gene: NA; CDR3 DNA: TGTGCCAGTAGTATAGAAGGGGGTGGGGGCAATCAGCCCCAGCATTTT; CDR3 protein: CASSIEGGGGNQPQHF
CDR3 length: 15; clone size: NA; V gene: TRBV7-8; J gene: TRBJ1-5; D gene: NA; CDR3 DNA: TGTGCCAGCAGCCCCCGGAACAGCATCAATCAGCCCCAGCATTTT; CDR3 protein: CASSPRNSINQPQHF
CDR3 length: 15; clone size: NA; V gene: TRBV6-5; J gene: TRBJ1-3; D gene: TRBD1; CDR3 DNA: TGTGCCAGCGTGCCCCAGGGGGCCTCTGGAAACACCATATATTTT; CDR3 protein: CASVPQGASGNTIYF
CDR3 length: 11; clone size: NA; V gene: TRBV11-3; J gene: TRBJ2-2; D gene: NA; CDR3 DNA: TGTGCCAGCAGTAAAACCGGGGAGCTGTTTTTT; CDR3 protein: CASSKTGELFF
CDR3 length: 17; clone size: NA; V gene: TRBV5-1; J gene: TRBJ2-3; D gene: TRBD1; CDR3 DNA: TGCGCCAGCAGCTTGGACCAAACAGGGGGCAAGGCAGATACGCAGTATTTT; CDR3 protein: CASSLDQTGGKADTQYF
CDR3 length: 13; clone size: few; V gene: TRBV3-1/TRBV3-2; J gene: TRBJ1-6; D gene: NA; CDR3 DNA: TGTGCCAGCAGCCAACAGGCCCGTTCACCCCTCCACTTT; CDR3 protein: CASSQQARSPLHF
CDR3 length: 16; clone size: NA; V gene: TRBV9; J gene: TRBJ1-6; D gene: NA; CDR3 DNA: TGTGCCAGCAGCGTAGGGGGTCAGTCCTTCTGGGAACCCCTCCACTTT; CDR3 protein: CASSVGGQSFWEPLHF
CDR3 length: 15; clone size: NA; V gene: TRBV4-1; J gene: TRBJ1-3; D gene: NA; CDR3 DNA: TGCGCCAGCAGCCTCTTTGGGCCCTCTGGAAACACCATATATTTT; CDR3 protein: CASSLFGPSGNTIYF
CDR3 length: 17; clone size: NA; V gene: TRBV2; J gene: TRBJ1-1; D gene: NA; CDR3 DNA: TGTGCCAGCAGTGGCCAGAGTCATAGAGTTATGAACACTGAAGCTTTCTTT; CDR3 protein: CASSGQSHRVMNTEAFF
CDR3 length: 13; clone size: NA; V gene: TRBV7-9; J gene: TRBJ2-7; D gene: TRBD2; CDR3 DNA: TGTGTCAGCAGCTTAGCTCCCGGGACTAGCAGGCACTTC; CDR3 protein: CVSSLAPGTSRHF
CDR3 length: 14; clone size: once; V gene: TRBV10-1; J gene: TRBJ2-5; D gene: NA; CDR3 DNA: TGCGCCAGCAGTGATTCGGTAGCGTCGGAGACCCAGTACTTC; CDR3 protein: CASSDSVASETQYF
CDR3 length: 14; clone size: NA; V gene: TRBV9; J gene: TRBJ1-2; D gene: TRBD1; CDR3 DNA: TGTGCCAGCAGCGGACAGGGCCTTAACTATGGCTACACCTTC; CDR3 protein: CASSGQGLNYGYTF
CDR3 length: 15; clone size: NA; V gene: TRBV9; J gene: TRBJ2-5; D gene: TRBD2; CDR3 DNA: TGTGCCAGCAGCGTAGCGGCGGGAGGGGGTGAGACCCAGTACTTC; CDR3 protein: CASSVAAGGGETQYF
CDR3 length: 12; clone size: NA; V gene: TRBV4-2; J gene: TRBJ1-1; D gene: NA; CDR3 DNA: TGTGCCAGCAGCCAGGTTACAGGGTCAGCTTTCTTT; CDR3 protein: CASSQVTGSAFF
CDR3 length: 16; clone size: NA; V gene: TRBV11-2; J gene: TRBJ2-5; D gene: TRBD2; CDR3 DNA: TGTGCCAGCAGCCCCGGGACTAGCGGGCGGCAAGAGACCCAGTACTTC; CDR3 protein: CASSPGTSGRQETQYF
CDR3 length: 12; clone size: NA; V gene: TRBV30; J gene: TRBJ2-7; D gene: NA; CDR3 DNA: TGTGCCTGGAGAGGACAAGCCTACGAGCAGTACTTC; CDR3 protein: CAWRGQAYEQYF
CDR3 length: 12; clone size: NA; V gene: TRBV3-1/TRBV3-2; J gene: TRBJ1-3; D gene: NA; CDR3 DNA: TGTGCTGCACTATCATCTGGAAACACCATATATTTT; CDR3 protein: CAALSSGNTIYF
CDR3 length: 13; clone size: NA; V gene: TRBV6-5; J gene: TRBJ2-5; D gene: NA; CDR3 DNA: TGTGCCAGTCAGGACCGGACCTGGGAGACCCAGTACTTC; CDR3 protein: CASQDRTWETQYF
CDR3 length: 15; clone size: once; V gene: TRBV5-1; J gene: TRBJ1-1; D gene: NA; CDR3 DNA: TGCGCCAGCAGCTTGGAAAAGGGCCGGAACACTGAAGCTTTCTTT; CDR3 protein: CASSLEKGRNTEAFF
CDR3 length: 15; clone size: NA; V gene: TRBV28; J gene: TRBJ2-1; D gene: TRBD1; CDR3 DNA: TGTGCCAGCCCCCCCTCGGACAGGGGAAGAAGTGAGCAGTTCTTC; CDR3 protein: CASPPSDRGRSEQFF
CDR3 length: 16; clone size: NA; V gene: TRBV27; J gene: TRBJ1-5; D gene: TRBD1; CDR3 DNA: TGTGCCAGCAGTTTATCCTCAGGGGGCGCGTGGCAGCCCCAGCATTTT; CDR3 protein: CASSLSSGGAWQPQHF
CDR3 length: 19; clone size: NA; V gene: TRBV5-1; J gene: TRBJ1-5; D gene: NA; CDR3 DNA: TGCGCCAGCAGCTTTCCCGGTGGGCGGGACCGATACTCTGGTCAGCCCCAGCATTTT; CDR3 protein: CASSFPGGRDRYSGQPQHF
CDR3 length: 15; clone size: NA; V gene: TRBV5-1; J gene: TRBJ1-6; D gene: NA; CDR3 DNA: TGCGCCAGCAGCTCCAGGGTAGGCTATAATTCACCCCTCCACTTT; CDR3 protein: CASSSRVGYNSPLHF
CDR3 length: 16; clone size: NA; V gene: TRBV5-8; J gene: TRBJ2-3; D gene: TRBD1; CDR3 DNA: TGTGCCAGCAACCCACTCGGGACAGGCAACACAGATACGCAGTATTTT; CDR3 protein: CASNPLGTGNTDTQYF
CDR3 length: 18; clone size: NA; V gene: TRBV19; J gene: TRBJ1-1; D gene: TRBD1; CDR3 DNA: TGTGCCAGTAGTATATTGGCAGGGGGGCCTAACATGAACACTGAAGCTTTCTTT; CDR3 protein: CASSILAGGPNMNTEAFF
CDR3 length: 13; clone size: NA; V gene: TRBV9; J gene: TRBJ2-1; D gene: NA; CDR3 DNA: TGTGCCAGCAGCGTAGAACCGGGAAGGGAGCAGTTCTTC; CDR3 protein: CASSVEPGREQFF
CDR3 length: 18; clone size: NA; V gene: TRBV5-6; J gene: TRBJ1-1; D gene: TRBD1; CDR3 DNA: TGTGCCAGCAGCGCTATACAGGGGGCAAGGCCACCTTCTGATGAAGCTTTCTTT; CDR3 protein: CASSAIQGARPPSDEAFF
CDR3 length: 20; clone size: NA; V gene: TRBV27; J gene: TRBJ1-3; D gene: NA; CDR3 DNA: TGTGCCAGCAGTCCCCCAGGATTGGGACAAGGATGGAGCTCTGGAAACACCATATATTTT; CDR3 protein: CASSPPGLGQGWSSGNTIYF
CDR3 length: 11; clone size: NA; V gene: TRBV29-1; J gene: TRBJ1-1; D gene: NA; CDR3 DNA: TGCAGCGCCGAACGAAGAGCTGAAGCTTTCTTT; CDR3 protein: CSAERRAEAFF
CDR3 length: 13; clone size: NA; V gene: TRBV27; J gene: TRBJ2-7; D gene: NA; CDR3 DNA: TGTGCCAGCAGAGCCCCCAGGAACTACGAGCAGTACTTC; CDR3 protein: CASRAPRNYEQYF
CDR3 length: 16; clone size: once; V gene: TRBV6-1; J gene: TRBJ1-2; D gene: NA; CDR3 DNA: TGTGCCAGCAGTGAAGCAGCCAAGGGCCGACTCTATGGCTACACCTTC; CDR3 protein: CASSEAAKGRLYGYTF
CDR3 length: 15; clone size: NA; V gene: TRBV30; J gene: TRBJ2-2; D gene: TRBD2; CDR3 DNA: TGTGCCTGGTGGGGCGGGGGATCTGGGCACGGGGAGCTGTTTTTT; CDR3 protein: CAWWGGGSGHGELFF
CDR3 length: 12; clone size: NA; V gene: TRBV19; J gene: TRBJ1-2; D gene: NA; CDR3 DNA: TGTGCCAGTAGTATAGCCAGCTATGGCTACACCTTC; CDR3 protein: CASSIASYGYTF
CDR3 length: 15; clone size: NA; V gene: TRBV5-1; J gene: TRBJ1-1; D gene: TRBD1; CDR3 DNA: TGCGCCAGCAGCTCCTACAGGGGGCGCGAGCCTGAAGCTTTCTTT; CDR3 protein: CASSSYRGREPEAFF
CDR3 length: 13; clone size: NA; V gene: TRBV12-3/TRBV12-4; J gene: TRBJ1-2; D gene: NA; CDR3 DNA: TGTGCCAGCAGTTTAGCGCTATCCTATGGCTACACCTTC; CDR3 protein: CASSLALSYGYTF
CDR3 length: 14; clone size: NA; V gene: TRBV7-7; J gene: TRBJ1-1; D gene: NA; CDR3 DNA: TGTGCTAGCAGCCCCTGGGGCAGTAACACTGAAGCTTTCTTT; CDR3 protein: CASSPWGSNTEAFF
CDR3 length: 13; clone size: NA; V gene: TRBV11-3; J gene: TRBJ1-4; D gene: NA; CDR3 DNA: TGTGCCAGCAGCTTAGCGCCGGGTGAAAAACTGTTTTTT; CDR3 protein: CASSLAPGEKLFF
CDR3 length: 16; clone size: NA; V gene: TRBV5-1; J gene: TRBJ2-1; D gene: NA; CDR3 DNA: TGCGCCAGCAGCTTCCAGGGGTCAAGCTCCTACAATGAGCAGTTCTTC; CDR3 protein: CASSFQGSSSYNEQFF